Listed below are T cell receptor beta chains from one sample, sequenced in a study of cytomegalovirus exposure and HLA in healthy donors. The data were produced by immunoSEQ multiplex PCR, yet TCRdb's version contains in-frame clones alone and is incomplete. The sample carries 150,000 to 200,000 clones, around 80% recorded once. The sample consisted of PBMCs. These receptor sequences come from a woman under 40 in good health and CMV-seropositive. The CDR3 runs from the conserved cysteine through the conserved F or W. The D gene is left open where the match is weak. Size is stated for part of the rows, as once, few or many counts, or as a class when the clone is expanded.

clone_size	v_call	cdr3_length	j_call	d_call	cdr3_nt	cdr3_aa
once	TRBV28	15	TRBJ1-5	TRBD1	TGTGCCAGCAGCCCCGGGACAGGGGGCCGACAGCCCCAGCATTTT	CASSPGTGGRQPQHF
-	TRBV6-5	14	TRBJ1-5	-	TGTGCCAGCAGTTACTCCGGGAGCAATCAGCCCCAGCATTTT	CASSYSGSNQPQHF
-	TRBV28	16	TRBJ1-4	TRBD1	TGTGCCAGCAGTTCCCCGGGGACAGGTCTTAATGAAAAACTGTTTTTT	CASSSPGTGLNEKLFF
-	TRBV19	16	TRBJ2-1	TRBD2	TGTGCCAGTAGTTTCGGACTAGCGGGAATATACAATGAGCAGTTCTTC	CASSFGLAGIYNEQFF
-	TRBV29-1	11	TRBJ2-4	-	TGCAGCGTTTTGCCGGGGAACATTCAGTACTTC	CSVLPGNIQYF
-	TRBV10-3	15	TRBJ1-2	-	TGTGCCATCAGTGAATCGGGGGAGTCCTACAATGGCTACACCTTC	CAISESGESYNGYTF
-	TRBV5-1	17	TRBJ2-3	TRBD2	TGCGCCAGCAGCCCGCCCCTAGCGGGAGGGAGCACAGATACGCAGTATTTT	CASSPPLAGGSTDTQYF
-	TRBV2	13	TRBJ1-2	TRBD1	TGTGCCAGCGTAGCGACAGGGGTTTATGGCTACACCTTC	CASVATGVYGYTF
-	TRBV5-4	14	TRBJ2-7	TRBD1	TGTGCCAGCAGCTTGAGACAGGGGTTCGACGAGCAGTACTTC	CASSLRQGFDEQYF
-	TRBV5-4	15	TRBJ1-1	TRBD1	TGTGCCAGCAGCTCACCTCCCCAGGGGGAGTCTGAAGCTTTCTTT	CASSSPPQGESEAFF
-	TRBV11-3	14	TRBJ2-1	TRBD2	TGTGCCAGCAGCTCTAGCGGGGAGTGGGATGAGCAGTTCTTC	CASSSSGEWDEQFF
-	TRBV5-6	11	TRBJ1-2	-	TGTGCCAGCAGCCAGAACTATGGCTACACCTTC	CASSQNYGYTF
-	TRBV7-8	16	TRBJ2-7	TRBD1	TGTGCCAGCAGTTACGACCGGGACAGGGGGGTTAACGAGCAGTACTTC	CASSYDRDRGVNEQYF